This T cell receptor (beta chain) was recovered during a study of cytomegalovirus exposure and HLA in healthy donors (dated by TCRdb to between 2016 and 2019). In terms of the full investigation: In an earlier analysis of approximately 500 of the donors, 250 to 350 Gb of sequence data and 117 million unique TCR beta sequences from approximately 180 million T cells were reported. An early release that covered some 630 HLA-typed donors contained about 290 gigabases of sequencing data and tens of millions of unique TCR sequences. Among the roughly 370 genotyped donors, around 81% belonged to the genetic ancestry cluster associated with self-reported Caucasian donors. The study aimed to test whether cataloging public T cell receptors could reveal signatures of past pathogen exposure. The study profiled the T cell repertoires of some 610 subjects by immunosequencing and related them to cytomegalovirus serostatus. Besides the first cohort of roughly 700 subjects, a separate validation cohort made up of 120 different subjects was used. The study combined high-throughput TCR immunosequencing, statistical association of individual TCRs with disease status, and machine learning to predict cytomegalovirus infection status. To study patterns of TCR occurrence, a later analysis re-analyzed previously published TCR beta repertoires from 666 donors and added high-resolution HLA genotyping. Rather than using new phenotypic data, the later analysis identified candidate immune exposures from TCR beta sequences and from how often those sequences occurred across donors. An earlier analysis of 587 of the donors applied high-throughput TCR beta sequencing to assess whether each TCR beta V gene segment acted as functional or pseudogenic. Donor age, sex, ethnicity and CMV serostatus were collected together with the repertoire data. A later genetic analysis took genome-wide SNP genotypes for about 65% of the roughly 670 donors and used that subset as a discovery cohort. All discovery cohort repertoires had been generated using a single sequencing platform. HLA typing covered class I and class II loci at four-digit resolution. Typing coverage varied by locus: about 629-630 donors for A, B, C, DRB1 and DQB1; under 550 for DQA1; over 600 for DPA1; around 490 for DPB1. Because of strong linkage in the cohort, roughly five DR-DQ haplotypes were treated as single units for association and clustering. Across roughly 420 genotyped donors of the cohort, an average of approximately 240,000 unique TCR beta nucleotide sequences per donor were sequenced, and roughly a sixth of those sequences were non-productive. General study outcomes and caveats: The only immune exposure information available for the cohort was CMV serostatus. Compared with equally common non-associated chains, HLA-associated TCR beta chains in a later analysis were more clonally expanded and had lower generation probabilities. The study gave a list of about 160 TCR beta chains associated with cytomegalovirus. When HLA alleles, especially DR and DQ, strongly co-occurred, attributing TCR associations to individual alleles was difficult. Across donors, most TCR sequences were observed very rarely, whereas some public TCRs were present in many individuals. In an earlier analysis of some 500 of the donors, most TCR beta V segments were observed in productive rearrangements about 90% or about 30% of the time, broadly matching IMGT annotations. Specific HLA alleles were associated with 15,000 to 20,000 TCR beta sequences at a false discovery rate of 0.05 in a later analysis. According to a later analysis, TCR association rates differed among HLA loci, with DRB1 alleles showing the most associated TCRs and HLA-C alleles showing the fewest. Linkage disequilibrium might explain the correlated functional status among segregating V segments, but an unknown experimental factor could not be excluded. In vitro tests confirmed that a few of the cytomegalovirus-associated TCR beta chains recognize cytomegalovirus antigens. This cohort had only TCR beta chains sequenced, and the lack of alpha or paired-chain data limited which features could be detected. Because counts were too low, about 15 rarely observed V segments, including chromosome 9 orphons, were left out of the earlier analysis of 500 to 750 of the donors. A further reported finding was that TCR beta sequences accurately predicted the HLA-A and HLA-B alleles for most subjects in the first cohort. The authors suggested that the approach could potentially be generalized to other disease states and immunological phenotypes. In a later genetic analysis, fewer N-insertions in productive TCRs were reported among donors in an Asian-associated ancestry cluster than the roughly 670-donor mean. Because HLA typing was unavailable for some donors at each locus, only the typed subset was used in association tests. Sequencing depth was assumed to be roughly uniform across donors in the presence/absence analyses, though that assumption may not hold. The sequencing pipeline was judged likely to have produced a cluster of highly shared sequence variants as a technical artifact. In a later analysis, several top co-occurrence clusters were reported to appear linked to parvovirus B19, influenza, CMV and Epstein-Barr virus. The classifier was reported to diagnose cytomegalovirus status with high specificity and sensitivity in both the original and validation cohorts. Most CMV-associated TCR beta chains appeared to be HLA-restricted in a later analysis, and the HLA associations seemed to be driven largely by CMV exposure. V-gene and J-gene trimming of TCR beta chains was associated with a missense DCLRE1C variant in a later genetic analysis, and the association was replicated in an independent cohort. Some IMGT-functional V segments, including TRBV6-2 and TRBV6-3, could not be distinguished by the 87-base-pair reads and were therefore excluded.

Libraries were made using the immunoSEQ multiplex PCR assay. For the multiplex PCR, a mixture combining 60 forward primers for TCR Vbeta segments and 13 reverse primers for TCR Jbeta segments was used. The CDR3 region of rearranged TCR beta genes was amplified from genomic DNA by a multiplex PCR assay. The Illumina HiSeq System was used to sequence the amplified TCR beta libraries as 87-base-pair reads. On the authors' methods: A later analysis counted about 80 million unique TCR beta chains across the 690 or so repertoires, and roughly 11 million of these chains were shared by at least two donors. Raw reads were error-corrected and collapsed into unique sequences by a nearest-neighbor algorithm in which closely related sequences were merged to remove PCR and sequencing errors. CDR3 sequences were aligned to IMGT reference sequences to assign V, D and J gene segments. Each retained sequence needed at least a six-nucleotide match to both a V gene segment and a J gene segment. Rearrangements were classified as productive when the CDR3 lacked stop codons and remained in frame with V and J, and all other rearrangements were classified as non-productive. Following IMGT convention, CDR3 was defined as the stretch from the second conserved V-encoded cysteine up to the conserved J-encoded phenylalanine. In an earlier analysis of just under 600 of the donors, sequences lacking an unambiguous match to a single V gene segment were excluded. In an earlier analysis of approximately 500 of the donors, a V segment was called functional when productive rearrangements were above 56.7%, and segregating when the standard deviation between donors exceeded 5%. A statistical classification framework was built to diagnose cytomegalovirus status from the catalog of TCR beta chain sequences. V and J gene assignment, in a later analysis, came from comparing TCR nucleotide sequences with IMGT/GENE-DB human TR gene sequences. Using the TCRdist pipeline, a later analysis assigned CDR3 sequences along with most-parsimonious VDJ recombination scenarios. In a later analysis, every TCR beta chain was defined by the combination of its CDR3 amino acid sequence and its V-gene family, and reads without a unique V-gene family were dropped. In a later analysis, 500 to 700 highly shared, low-generation-probability nucleotide sequences were removed to address suspected cross-contamination and a sequencing artifact. A later analysis calculated a clonal expansion index for each public chain from normalized within-repertoire ranks of inferred template counts. In a later analysis, generation probabilities were computed with a VDJ recombination model fitted to out-of-frame rearrangements, and the resulting probabilities were checked against IGoR. Hypergeometric tests were used in a later analysis to score TCR-TCR, TCR-HLA and TCR-CMV co-occurrence, with a repertoire-size bias correction applied to the TCR pairs. In a later analysis, false discovery rates were estimated by permuting HLA or CMV assignments 20 times. In a later analysis, co-occurring TCRs were grouped using DBSCAN, with TCRdist sequence similarity added in when clustering inside HLA-allele-positive subsets. For co-occurrence clustering, repertoires with fewer than 30,000 or more than 120,000 public chains were excluded, along with about five repertoires with anomalous nucleotide sharing. The table comes from immuneACCESS by way of TCRdb, which keeps in-frame sequences with V and J called. Part of the clones is missing from these tables; in studies checked, under half for an unresolved V gene and the rest for unknown reasons. V and J calls and clone size are given by that table; D and trimming were obtained from the DNA. In all, the sample holds 100,000 to 150,000 clones, and over 65% of those were seen once. The top ten clonotypes cover around 18% of the sample.

The cohort comprised around 700 healthy bone marrow donors. At the time of sampling, all cohort members were nominally healthy, though unrecorded immune exposures were likely present. The donor was CMV seropositive and was included in the group of about 290 seropositive cohort members. Each donor provided a peripheral blood sample, and peripheral blood mononuclear cells were used for TCR beta sequencing. The Qiagen DNeasy Blood Extraction Kit was used to extract genomic DNA from the blood cell samples. The cysteine opens and the phenylalanine closes a CDR3 of 15 amino acids. Only the CDR3 region is kept as DNA, spanning 45 bases read in frame from base 1. At the junction V is shortened by 3 bases and J by 6 bases, with 16 bases in between. For CDR1 and CDR2, the germline V gene lists SGDLS and YYNGEE. With regard to this clone: Its antigen is not yet known. No base quality values were provided; no much bigger clone lies one nucleotide off.

The chain uses TRBV9 and TRBJ2-1; the D gene is perhaps TRBD2, from 6 matching bases. Sequences were obtained from PBMCs. This clonotype originated in a young man in good health and CMV-seropositive. The CDR3 is CASSAPGTGVNEQFF. The DNA is as follows: TGTGCCAGCAGCGCCCCCGGGACTGGGGTCAATGAGCAGTTCTTC.